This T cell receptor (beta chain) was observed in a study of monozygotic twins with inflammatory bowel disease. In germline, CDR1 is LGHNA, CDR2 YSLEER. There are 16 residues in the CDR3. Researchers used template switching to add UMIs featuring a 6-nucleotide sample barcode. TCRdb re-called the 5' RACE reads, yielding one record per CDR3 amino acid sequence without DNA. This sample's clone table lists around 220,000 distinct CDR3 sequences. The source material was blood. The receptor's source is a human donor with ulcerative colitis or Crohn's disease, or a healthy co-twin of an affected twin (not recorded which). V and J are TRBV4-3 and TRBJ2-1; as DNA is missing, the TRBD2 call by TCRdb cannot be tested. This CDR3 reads CASSQVLAGPYNEQFF.